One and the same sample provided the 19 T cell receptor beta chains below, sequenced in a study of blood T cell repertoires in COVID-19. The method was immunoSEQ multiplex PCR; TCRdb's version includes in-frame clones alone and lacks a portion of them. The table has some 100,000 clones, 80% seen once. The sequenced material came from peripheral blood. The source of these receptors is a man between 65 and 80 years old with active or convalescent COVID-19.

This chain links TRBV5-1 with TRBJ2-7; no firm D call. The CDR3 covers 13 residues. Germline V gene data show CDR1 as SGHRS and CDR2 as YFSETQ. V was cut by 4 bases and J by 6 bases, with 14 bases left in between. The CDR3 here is CASSPDTAAEQYF. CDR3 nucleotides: TGCGCCAGCAGCCCGGATACAGCAGCCGAGCAGTACTTC.

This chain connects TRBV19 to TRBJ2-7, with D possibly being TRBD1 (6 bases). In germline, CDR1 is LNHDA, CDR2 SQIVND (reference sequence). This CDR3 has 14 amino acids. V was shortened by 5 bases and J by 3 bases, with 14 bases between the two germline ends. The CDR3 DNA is TGTGCCAGTAGTCCAGGGGATACCCGCTACGAGCAGTACTTC. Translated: CASSPGDTRYEQYF.

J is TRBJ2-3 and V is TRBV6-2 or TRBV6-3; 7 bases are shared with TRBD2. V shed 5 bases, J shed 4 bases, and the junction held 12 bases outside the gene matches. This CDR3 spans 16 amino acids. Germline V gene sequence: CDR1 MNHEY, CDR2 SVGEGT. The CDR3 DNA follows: TGTGCCAGCAGTCCCATAGCGGGCTTGGCATCAGATACGCAGTATTTT. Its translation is CASSPIAGLASDTQYF.

The CDR3 DNA is TGTGCCAGCAGTCCCGACAGGGGGTTAGGGGAGCAGTACTTC. It is translated as CASSPDRGLGEQYF. The chain is built from TRBV6-5 and TRBJ2-7, with 9 nucleotides matching TRBD1. CDR1 is MNHEY and CDR2 is SVGAGI in the germline V gene. The CDR3 spans 14 residues. V shed 5 bases, J shed 7 bases, and the junction held 9 bases outside the gene matches.

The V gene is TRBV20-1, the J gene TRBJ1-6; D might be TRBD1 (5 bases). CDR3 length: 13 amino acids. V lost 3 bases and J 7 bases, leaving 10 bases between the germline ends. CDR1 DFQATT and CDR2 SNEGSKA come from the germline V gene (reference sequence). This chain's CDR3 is CSASTGPNSPLHF. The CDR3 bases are TGCAGTGCTAGTACAGGACCAAATTCACCCCTCCACTTT.

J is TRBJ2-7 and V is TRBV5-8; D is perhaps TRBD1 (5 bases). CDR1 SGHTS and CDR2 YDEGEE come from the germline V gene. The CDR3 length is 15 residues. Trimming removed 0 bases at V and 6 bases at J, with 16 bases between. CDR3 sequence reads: CASSLGGANIGEQYF. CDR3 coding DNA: TGTGCCAGCAGCTTGGGTGGGGCTAACATCGGCGAGCAGTACTTC.

The CDR3: CASSYYRGSAEAFF. Written as DNA, the CDR3 is TGTGCCAGCTCGTACTACAGGGGGTCGGCTGAAGCTTTCTTT. This chain connects TRBV18 to TRBJ1-1, with 8 bases that match TRBD1. Losses at the gene ends were 6 bases for V and 6 bases for J; bases not matched to a gene: 9. Germline V gene data show CDR1 as KGHSH and CDR2 as LQKENI. CDR3 length: 14 amino acids.

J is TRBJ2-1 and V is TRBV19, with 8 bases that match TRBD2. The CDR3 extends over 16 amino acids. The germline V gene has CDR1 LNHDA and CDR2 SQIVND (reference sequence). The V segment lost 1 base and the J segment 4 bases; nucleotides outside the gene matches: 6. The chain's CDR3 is CASSIVERENYNEQFF. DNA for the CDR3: TGTGCCAGTAGTATAGTGGAGCGGGAGAATTACAATGAGCAGTTCTTC.

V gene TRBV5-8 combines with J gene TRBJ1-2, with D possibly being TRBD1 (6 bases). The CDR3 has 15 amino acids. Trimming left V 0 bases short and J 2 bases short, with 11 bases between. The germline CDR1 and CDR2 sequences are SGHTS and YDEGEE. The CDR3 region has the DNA TGTGCCAGCAGCTTGGCAGGGACAACCAACTATGGCTACACCTTC. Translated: CASSLAGTTNYGYTF.

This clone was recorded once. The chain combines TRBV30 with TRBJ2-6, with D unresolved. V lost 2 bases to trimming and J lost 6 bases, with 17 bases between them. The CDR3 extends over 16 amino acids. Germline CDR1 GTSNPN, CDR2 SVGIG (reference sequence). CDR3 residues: CAWSPVLPFSANVLTF. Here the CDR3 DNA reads TGTGCCTGGAGTCCCGTTCTTCCCTTTTCGGCCAACGTCCTGACTTTC.

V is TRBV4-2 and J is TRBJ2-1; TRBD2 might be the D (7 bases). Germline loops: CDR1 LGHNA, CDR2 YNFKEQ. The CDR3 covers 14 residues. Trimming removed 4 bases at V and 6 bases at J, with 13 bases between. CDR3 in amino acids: CASSPGGPGNEQFF. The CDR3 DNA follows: TGTGCCAGCAGCCCGGGGGGCCCGGGCAATGAGCAGTTCTTC.

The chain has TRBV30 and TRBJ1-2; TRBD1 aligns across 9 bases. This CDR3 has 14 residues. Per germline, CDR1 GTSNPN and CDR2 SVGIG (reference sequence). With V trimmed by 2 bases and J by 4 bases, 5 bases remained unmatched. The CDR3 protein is CAWSITGGIYGYTF. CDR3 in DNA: TGTGCCTGGAGTATAACAGGGGGCATCTATGGCTACACCTTC.

The CDR3 loop is CASSLTLEAFF. The CDR3 nucleotides are TGTGCCAGCAGTTTAACTCTGGAAGCTTTCTTT. This rearrangement joins TRBV12-3 or TRBV12-4 to TRBJ1-1, with unresolved D. This CDR3 spans 11 amino acids. Trimming took 2 bases from V and 8 from J, leaving 6 bases between them.

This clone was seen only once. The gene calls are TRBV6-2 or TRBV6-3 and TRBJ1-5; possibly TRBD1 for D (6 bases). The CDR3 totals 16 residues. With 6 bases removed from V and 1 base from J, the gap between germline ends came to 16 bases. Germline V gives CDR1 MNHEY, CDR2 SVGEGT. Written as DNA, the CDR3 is TGTGCCAGCAGCCTCAGGACAGTTGCAAGCAATCAGCCCCAGCATTTT. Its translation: CASSLRTVASNQPQHF.

CDR3 nucleotide sequence: TGTGCCAGCAGCTCAGGGGCTGGCCAGCCCCAGCATTTT. It translates to CASSSGAGQPQHF. V usage is TRBV7-2 and J usage is TRBJ1-5, with a possible D match to TRBD1 (6 bases). The germline V gene encodes CDR1 SGHTA and CDR2 FQGNSA. The germline V and J ends were trimmed by 4 bases and 7 bases, with 11 bases remaining between them. CDR3 length equals 13 residues. Together with reference TRBV7-2 and TRBJ1-5, the CDR3 gives the full variable domain: GAGVSQSPSNKVTEKGKDVELRCDPISGHTALYWYRQSLGQGLEFLIYFQGNSAPDKSGLPSDRFSAERTGGSVSTLTIQRTQQEDSAVYLCASSSGAGQPQHFGDGTRLSIL.

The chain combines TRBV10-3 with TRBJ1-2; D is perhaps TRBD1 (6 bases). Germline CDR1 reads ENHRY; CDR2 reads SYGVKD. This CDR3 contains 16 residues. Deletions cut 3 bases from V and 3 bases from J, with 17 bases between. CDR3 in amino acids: CAISDLQGLVDYGYTF. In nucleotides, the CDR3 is TGTGCCATCAGTGATCTTCAGGGGCTTGTCGACTATGGCTACACCTTC.

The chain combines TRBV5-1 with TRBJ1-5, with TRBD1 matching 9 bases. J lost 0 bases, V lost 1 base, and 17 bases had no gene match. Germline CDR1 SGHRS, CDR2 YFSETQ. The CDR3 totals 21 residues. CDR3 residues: CASSLPLPRTGAGYSNQPQHF. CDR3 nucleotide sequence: TGCGCCAGCAGCTTGCCCTTGCCCCGGACAGGGGCTGGATATAGCAATCAGCCCCAGCATTTT.

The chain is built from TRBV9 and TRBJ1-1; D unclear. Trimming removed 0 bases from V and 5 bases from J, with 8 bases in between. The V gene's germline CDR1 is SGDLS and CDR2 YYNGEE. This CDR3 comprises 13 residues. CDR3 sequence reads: CASSVGGWTEAFF. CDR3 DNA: TGTGCCAGCAGCGTAGGAGGGTGGACTGAAGCTTTCTTT. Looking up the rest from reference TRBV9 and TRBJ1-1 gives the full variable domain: DSGVTQTPKHLITATGQRVTLRCSPRSGDLSVYWYQQSLDQGLQFLIQYYNGEERAKGNILERFSAQQFPDLHSELNLSSLELGDSALYFCASSVGGWTEAFFGQGTRLTVV.

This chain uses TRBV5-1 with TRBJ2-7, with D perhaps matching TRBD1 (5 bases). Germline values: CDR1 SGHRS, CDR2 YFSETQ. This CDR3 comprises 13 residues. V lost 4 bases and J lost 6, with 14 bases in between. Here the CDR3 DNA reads TGCGCCAGCAGCCCTAATAGGGGTCGCGAGCAGTACTTC. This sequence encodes CASSPNRGREQYF.